What follows describes a single T cell receptor beta chain. What it binds is unknown. Trimming removed 5 bases from V and 1 base from J, with 15 bases in between. CDR3 length: 15 residues. Per germline, CDR1 MDHEN and CDR2 SYDVKM. Running of the v3.0 immunoSEQ assay took place at survey level. Libraries were prepared by immunoSEQ multiplex PCR; TCRdb keeps only in-frame clonotypes and omits some of them. There are 21,000 or so clones in the sample; roughly 82% occur only once, and 5% lies in the top ten. The data were obtained in a study of long-term antiretroviral therapy in people with HIV. Overall study results and limits: Clones that expanded before ART (that is, prior to treatment) dominated the repertoire at all time points.

The TCR originated in a man aged 50 to 59 with HIV. Sequences were derived from unsorted PBMCs, sampled 0.3 years after starting antiretroviral therapy. This chain uses TRBV28 with TRBJ2-7; D could derive from TRBD1 or TRBD2 (5 bases each). CDR3: CASSLPGTRSYEQYF. CDR3 nucleotides: TGTGCCAGCAGTCTTCCCGGGACCAGATCCTACGAGCAGTACTTC.